The clone carrying this TCR beta chain was seen at least ten times. The antigen remains undetermined. Recruitment covered hyperthyroidism patients aged 18 to 65 whose new diagnosis was of under 2 months' duration. Diagnosis was based on clinical symptoms, serum thyroxine, TRAb, thyroid ultrasound and orbital computed tomography. This entry is derived from a study of Graves' ophthalmopathy and Graves' hyperthyroidism. Findings and limits, study-wide: Most thyroid-expanded clonotypes exceeding 0.001 frequency were also found in blood. Ophthalmopathy versus stable hyperthyroidism: 13-signature model gave around 85% sensitivity, less than 82% specificity.

The authors amplified TCR beta CDR3 regions, and they did so from RNA transcripts for repertoire sequencing. Scientists carried out first-round RT-PCR using HTBI primers and then a second-round multiplex PCR. From the multiplex PCR reads, TCRdb called clonotypes with MiXCR, one entry per CDR3 protein. The sample yields roughly 400,000 distinct CDR3 sequences, 15% seen once. This TCR derives from a woman aged 18-29 years with stable Graves' hyperthyroidism. Input material: peripheral blood.

For the CDR3, the DNA is TGTGCCAGCAGTCCGAGTTGGGGGGATGGGTCCTACGAGCAGTACTTC. It encodes CASSPSWGDGSYEQYF. The chain carries TRBV27 and TRBJ2-7; D perhaps matches TRBD2 (6 bases). This CDR3 is 16 amino acids long. Between the trimmed V and J ends, which lost 5 bases and 1 base, there was a span of 18 bases. Germline V CDR1 and CDR2: MNHEY, SMNVEV (reference sequence).